A single T cell receptor beta chain is shown here with its context. This sample stems from a study of tumor-infiltrating lymphocytes in primary liver carcinoma. The investigators made TCR beta cDNA from roughly 460 ng total RNA, using a constant-region primer. Slightly modified ARM-PCR, run as three nested multiplex PCR rounds, produced the TCR beta libraries. With TRBV1-TRBV30 forward primers and a C-beta reverse primer, the first two PCR rounds were run for about 10 cycles each. One entry per CDR3 protein results from TCRdb running MiXCR on the multiplex PCR reads. The table records roughly 100,000 distinct CDR3 sequences, roughly 80% of them present only once. Joint extraction of RNA and DNA used 20-30 mg of bulk tissue that was unsorted. Researchers took samples from five separate regions of each tumor. The CDR3 is 14 amino acids. Germline V gene data show CDR1 as MNHEY and CDR2 as SVGAGI. The germline V and J ends were trimmed by 5 bases and 5 bases, with 15 bases remaining between them.

The TCR was taken from a middle-aged man with primary liver carcinoma and hepatitis B virus infection. The genes are TRBV6-5 and TRBJ2-5; a weak D match, TRBD2 (5 bases). The source material was liver tumor tissue from sampling region 3. Subset in this sample: tumor region T3, left-lateral pole. The DNA of the CDR3 is TGTGCCAGCAGTCAGGTCTATCCGGGGGAGACCCAGTACTTC. Its protein is CASSQVYPGETQYF.